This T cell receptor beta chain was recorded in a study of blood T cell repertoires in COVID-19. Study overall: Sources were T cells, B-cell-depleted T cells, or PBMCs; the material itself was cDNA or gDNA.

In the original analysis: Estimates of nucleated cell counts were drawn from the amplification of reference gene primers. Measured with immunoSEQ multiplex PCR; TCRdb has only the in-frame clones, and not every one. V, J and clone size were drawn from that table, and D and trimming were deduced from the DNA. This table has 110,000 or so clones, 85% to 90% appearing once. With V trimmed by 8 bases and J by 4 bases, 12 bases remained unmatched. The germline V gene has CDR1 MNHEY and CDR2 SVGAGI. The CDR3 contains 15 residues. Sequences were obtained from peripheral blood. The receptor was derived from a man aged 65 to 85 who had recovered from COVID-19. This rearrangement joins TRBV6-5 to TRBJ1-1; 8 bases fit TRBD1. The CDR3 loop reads CASHSGDRPGTEAFF. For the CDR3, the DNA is TGTGCCAGCCATTCCGGGGACAGGCCTGGCACTGAAGCTTTCTTT.